Listed below are T cell receptor beta chains from one sample, sequenced in a study of cytomegalovirus exposure and HLA in healthy donors. Assay used: immunoSEQ multiplex PCR; TCRdb lists only in-frame clones, some missing. Of 150,000 to 200,000 clones in the sample, 80% were seen once. The sample was PBMCs. Receptor source: a woman in her thirties or forties in good health and CMV-seronegative. Both conserved end residues are part of each CDR3. D genes are given only for firm matches. Only some rows state a clone size, as once, few, many or a class for expanded clones.

len: 17
d_gene: TRBD2
abundance: once
j_gene: TRBJ2-7
v_gene: TRBV18
CDR3aa: CASSPLSGSTLNYEQYF
CDR3nt: TGTGCCAGCTCACCCTTGAGCGGGAGTACCCTTAACTACGAGCAGTACTTC

len: 15
d_gene: TRBD1
abundance: -
j_gene: TRBJ2-1
v_gene: TRBV7-3
CDR3aa: CASSQTGAFYNEQFF
CDR3nt: TGTGCCAGCAGCCAGACAGGGGCCTTCTACAATGAGCAGTTCTTC

len: 15
d_gene: -
abundance: -
j_gene: TRBJ1-5
v_gene: TRBV30
CDR3aa: CAWSVPSPTHQPQHF
CDR3nt: TGTGCCTGGAGTGTACCCTCCCCTACGCATCAGCCCCAGCATTTT

len: 16
d_gene: TRBD2
abundance: -
j_gene: TRBJ2-3
v_gene: TRBV5-1
CDR3aa: CASSFSARENADTQYF
CDR3nt: TGCGCCAGCAGCTTTAGCGCGCGGGAGAACGCAGATACGCAGTATTTT

len: 15
d_gene: TRBD2
abundance: -
j_gene: TRBJ2-1
v_gene: TRBV14
CDR3aa: CASSQALAGTLEQFF
CDR3nt: TGTGCCAGCAGCCAAGCACTAGCGGGTACCCTCGAGCAGTTCTTC

len: 12
d_gene: -
abundance: -
j_gene: TRBJ2-7
v_gene: TRBV12-5
CDR3aa: CASGQGINEQYF
CDR3nt: TGTGCTAGTGGTCAGGGGATAAACGAGCAGTACTTC

len: 16
d_gene: TRBD1
abundance: -
j_gene: TRBJ1-1
v_gene: TRBV7-8
CDR3aa: CASSVPGQTMNTEAFF
CDR3nt: TGTGCCAGCAGCGTACCGGGACAGACTATGAACACTGAAGCTTTCTTT

len: 16
d_gene: -
abundance: -
j_gene: TRBJ2-1
v_gene: TRBV11-3
CDR3aa: CASSTSYGGNYNEQFF
CDR3nt: TGTGCCAGCAGCACCTCCTACGGCGGGAACTACAATGAGCAGTTCTTC

len: 17
d_gene: -
abundance: -
j_gene: TRBJ1-3
v_gene: TRBV9
CDR3aa: CASSVDPGSWEGNTIYF
CDR3nt: TGTGCCAGCAGCGTAGATCCCGGGAGCTGGGAAGGAAACACCATATATTTT

len: 14
d_gene: TRBD1
abundance: -
j_gene: TRBJ1-2
v_gene: TRBV12-5
CDR3aa: CASGTPGQGYGYTF
CDR3nt: TGTGCTAGTGGTACTCCGGGACAGGGCTATGGCTACACCTTC

len: 16
d_gene: TRBD1
abundance: once
j_gene: TRBJ1-3
v_gene: TRBV6-6
CDR3aa: CASRVSGGAGGNTIYF
CDR3nt: TGTGCCAGCAGAGTTTCAGGGGGCGCGGGTGGAAACACCATATATTTT

len: 13
d_gene: -
abundance: -
j_gene: TRBJ1-2
v_gene: TRBV2
CDR3aa: CASLGGPTYGYTF
CDR3nt: TGTGCCAGCCTGGGAGGTCCGACCTATGGCTACACCTTC

len: 16
d_gene: TRBD2
abundance: -
j_gene: TRBJ2-2
v_gene: TRBV4-3
CDR3aa: CASSLMTSGNTGELFF
CDR3nt: TGCGCCAGCAGCCTCATGACTAGCGGGAACACCGGGGAGCTGTTTTTT

len: 17
d_gene: TRBD1
abundance: -
j_gene: TRBJ1-3
v_gene: TRBV14
CDR3aa: CASSLMTGRLSGNTIYF
CDR3nt: TGTGCCAGCAGCCTCATGACAGGGCGGTTATCTGGAAACACCATATATTTT

len: 13
d_gene: -
abundance: -
j_gene: TRBJ1-1
v_gene: TRBV30
CDR3aa: CAWSGQLNTEAFF
CDR3nt: TGTGCCTGGAGTGGACAGCTGAACACTGAAGCTTTCTTT

len: 14
d_gene: TRBD1
abundance: -
j_gene: TRBJ1-5
v_gene: TRBV10-3
CDR3aa: CATRDSYSNQPQHF
CDR3nt: TGTGCCACCCGGGACAGCTATAGCAATCAGCCCCAGCATTTT

len: 13
d_gene: -
abundance: -
j_gene: TRBJ1-1
v_gene: TRBV11-3
CDR3aa: CASGRHVNTEAFF
CDR3nt: TGTGCCAGTGGGAGGCACGTGAACACTGAAGCTTTCTTT

len: 15
d_gene: -
abundance: -
j_gene: TRBJ2-3
v_gene: TRBV25-1
CDR3aa: CASSGGDILGDTQYF
CDR3nt: TGTGCCAGCAGTGGGGGAGACATTTTAGGGGATACGCAGTATTTT

len: 16
d_gene: TRBD1
abundance: -
j_gene: TRBJ1-1
v_gene: TRBV10-1
CDR3aa: CASSDKYATGDTEAFF
CDR3nt: TGCGCCAGCAGTGATAAATACGCAACAGGGGATACTGAAGCTTTCTTT

len: 14
d_gene: TRBD1
abundance: -
j_gene: TRBJ2-2
v_gene: TRBV6-1
CDR3aa: CASRRPGGTGELFF
CDR3nt: TGTGCCAGCAGGCGCCCAGGGGGCACCGGGGAGCTGTTTTTT

len: 15
d_gene: TRBD1
abundance: -
j_gene: TRBJ1-4
v_gene: TRBV19
CDR3aa: CASRQGTGANEKLFF
CDR3nt: TGTGCCAGCCGACAGGGGACGGGAGCCAATGAAAAACTGTTTTTT

len: 14
d_gene: TRBD1
abundance: -
j_gene: TRBJ1-4
v_gene: TRBV5-1
CDR3aa: CASSPGTGREKLFF
CDR3nt: TGCGCCAGCAGCCCCGGGACAGGACGAGAAAAACTGTTTTTT